This T cell receptor beta chain was found in a study of OX40 agonist ivuxolimab in advanced cancers. The V and J ends lost 8 bases and 5 bases, in that order; junction bases with no gene match: 8. The length of the CDR3 is 15 residues. CDR1 and CDR2 (germline): SGHAT, FQNNGV. Clones were sequenced by immunoSEQ multiplex PCR, and TCRdb holds only the in-frame ones, with some missing. The table lists about 74,000 clones, 84% of them singletons. The chain is built from TRBV11-2 and TRBJ2-5; 13 positions match TRBD2. Material: CD4+ or CD8+ T cells sorted from blood, obtained in a trial of the OX40 agonist ivuxolimab. The TCR originated in an adult with an advanced solid tumor such as melanoma, head and neck, liver or kidney cancer. This CDR3 reads CASEGTSGVTETQYF. CDR3 in DNA: TGTGCCAGCGAGGGGACTAGCGGGGTAACGGAGACCCAGTACTTC.